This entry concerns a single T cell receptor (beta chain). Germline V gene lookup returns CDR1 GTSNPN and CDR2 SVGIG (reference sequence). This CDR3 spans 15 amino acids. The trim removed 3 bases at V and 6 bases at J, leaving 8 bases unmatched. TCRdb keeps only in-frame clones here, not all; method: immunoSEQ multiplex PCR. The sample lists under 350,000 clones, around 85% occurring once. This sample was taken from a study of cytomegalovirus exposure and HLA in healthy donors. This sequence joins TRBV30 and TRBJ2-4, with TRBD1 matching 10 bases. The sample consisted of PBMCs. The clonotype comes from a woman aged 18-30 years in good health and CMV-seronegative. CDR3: CAWSATGTGANIQYF. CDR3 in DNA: TGTGCCTGGAGCGCGACCGGGACAGGGGCAAACATTCAGTACTTC.